Listed below are T cell receptor beta chains from one sample, sequenced in a study of CD8 T cells in ankylosing spondylitis. Each CDR3 protein gets one entry after TCRdb re-called the 5' RACE reads with MiXCR. The sample yields under 250,000 distinct CDR3 sequences, roughly 32% seen once. Specimen: blood, either unsorted or a sorted T cell fraction (not recorded which). Receptor source: a male donor with ankylosing spondylitis or in good health (not recorded which). CDR3s include the opening cysteine and the closing phenylalanine or tryptophan. D genes are given only for firm matches. A row's size may be missing; if present it is once, few, many or a size class.

-	TRBV24-1	TRBJ2-1	-	CATSDEGQAAEQFF	TGTGCCACCAGTGATGAGGGGCAGGCAGCCGAGCAGTTCTTC
-	TRBV12-3/TRBV12-4	TRBJ1-5	many	CASSLEGRSNQPQHF	TGTGCCAGCAGTTTAGAAGGGCGGTCAAATCAGCCCCAGCATTTT
TRBD1	TRBV5-6	TRBJ1-2	many	CASSQGTGGYGYTF	TGTGCCAGCAGCCAGGGGACAGGGGGCTATGGCTACACCTTC
-	TRBV20-1	TRBJ2-2	-	CSARTDTTSWNTGELFF	TGCAGTGCCCGGACAGACACTACCTCCTGGAACACCGGGGAGCTGTTTTTT
TRBD1	TRBV5-1	TRBJ1-2	few	CASSFGQGTKNYGYTF	TGCGCCAGCAGCTTTGGACAGGGGACTAAGAACTATGGCTACACCTTC
-	TRBV5-6	TRBJ1-2	-	CASSGLGFAHVNYGYTF	TGTGCCAGCAGCGGCCTGGGGTTCGCGCACGTTAACTATGGCTACACCTTC
-	TRBV20-1	TRBJ1-2	few	CSATAPEEHGYTF	TGCAGTGCTACCGCCCCCGAGGAGCATGGCTACACCTTC
TRBD2	TRBV20-1	TRBJ2-3	-	CSARVAGGADTQYF	TGCAGTGCTAGAGTAGCGGGGGGTGCAGATACGCAGTATTTT
-	TRBV15	TRBJ2-5	few	CATRGEETQYF	TGTGCCACCAGGGGGGAAGAGACCCAGTACTTC
TRBD2	TRBV20-1	TRBJ2-7	few	CSARVWDGGANEQYF	TGCAGTGCTAGGGTTTGGGACGGGGGGGCTAACGAGCAGTACTTC
TRBD2	TRBV20-1	TRBJ2-1	-	CSARVGGGSSYNEQFF	TGCAGTGCTAGAGTGGGCGGGGGAAGCTCCTACAATGAGCAGTTCTTC
TRBD1	TRBV4-1	TRBJ1-1	-	CASTDRGRNTEAFF	TGCGCCAGCACGGACAGGGGGCGAAACACTGAAGCTTTCTTT
-	TRBV7-9	TRBJ1-1	once	CASSSEAEAFF	TGTGCCAGCAGCTCAGAGGCTGAAGCTTTCTTT
-	TRBV20-1	TRBJ1-5	-	CSAKGRSNQPQHF	TGCAGTGCTAAGGGCCGGAGCAATCAGCCCCAGCATTTT
TRBD2	TRBV6-1	TRBJ2-3	-	CASSLLIAGASDTQYF	TGTGCCAGCAGTCTCCTGATAGCGGGGGCCTCAGATACGCAGTATTTT
-	TRBV5-1	TRBJ2-3	-	CASSGRTDTDTQYF	TGCGCCAGCAGCGGCAGGACTGACACAGATACGCAGTATTTT
-	TRBV5-1	TRBJ1-1	-	CASSLDPSIPEAFF	TGCGCCAGCAGCTTGGACCCGTCGATACCTGAAGCTTTCTTT
-	TRBV20-1	TRBJ1-4	few	CSARVREKLFF	TGCAGTGCTAGAGTTCGGGAAAAACTGTTTTTT
-	TRBV2	TRBJ2-7	once	CASSSEDYNFYEQYF	TGTGCCAGCAGTTCGGAAGACTACAACTTCTACGAGCAGTACTTC
-	TRBV9	TRBJ2-3	-	CASSVGAPTDTQYF	TGTGCCAGCAGCGTAGGGGCTCCCACAGATACGCAGTATTTT
TRBD1	TRBV6-1	TRBJ2-1	few	CASSARGQGTLNEQFF	TGTGCCAGCAGTGCCCGAGGACAGGGGACCCTGAATGAGCAGTTCTTC
-	TRBV20-1	TRBJ2-2	-	CSARPLLTGITGELFF	TGCAGTGCTCGGCCCTTATTGACAGGCATAACCGGGGAGCTGTTTTTT
TRBD1	TRBV10-2	TRBJ1-2	once	CASSEPGGYGYTF	TGCGCCAGCAGTGAGCCAGGGGGCTACGGCTACACCTTC
TRBD1	TRBV28	TRBJ2-5	-	CASSFGTGWTQETQYF	TGTGCCAGCAGTTTCGGGACAGGGTGGACCCAAGAGACCCAGTACTTC
TRBD2	TRBV7-3	TRBJ2-1	many	CASSSRGGEQFF	TGTGCCAGCAGCTCGCGGGGGGGTGAGCAGTTCTTC
-	TRBV18	TRBJ1-5	-	CASSGDGSNQPQHF	TGTGCCAGCTCCGGGGACGGGAGCAATCAGCCCCAGCATTTT
-	TRBV29-1	TRBJ2-2	-	CSVEDRGTGELFF	TGCAGCGTTGAAGATCGGGGCACCGGGGAGCTATTTTTT
-	TRBV12-3/TRBV12-4	TRBJ2-1	-	CASCLGYEQFF	TGTGCCAGCTGCTTAGGGTATGAGCAGTTCTTC
TRBD1	TRBV27	TRBJ1-6	few	CASSLGDRADSPLHF	TGTGCCAGCAGTTTAGGGGACAGGGCGGATTCACCCCTCCACTTT
-	TRBV6-1	TRBJ2-3	few	CASSEVGIGTQYF	TGTGCCAGCAGTGAAGTGGGAATTGGTACGCAGTATTTT
TRBD2	TRBV30	TRBJ2-1	few	CAWSGRGGSYNEQFF	TGTGCCTGGAGCGGGCGGGGGGGCTCCTACAATGAGCAGTTCTTC
-	TRBV2	TRBJ2-7	-	CASSVTSPYEQYF	TGTGCCAGCAGTGTTACTAGCCCCTACGAGCAGTACTTC
-	TRBV4-1	TRBJ2-2	-	CASSQISGGTGELFF	TGCGCCAGCAGCCAAATAAGCGGTGGAACCGGGGAGCTGTTTTTT
-	TRBV7-2	TRBJ1-1	-	CASSLFGGANTEAFF	TGTGCCAGCAGCTTATTCGGCGGGGCTAACACTGAAGCTTTCTTT
-	TRBV20-1	TRBJ1-5	few	CSATRHGPNQPQHF	TGCAGTGCAACCCGACACGGCCCCAATCAGCCCCAGCATTTT
TRBD2	TRBV12-3/TRBV12-4	TRBJ2-1	-	CASKSGGLAGGPRQFF	TGTGCCAGCAAAAGCGGCGGACTAGCGGGGGGGCCGCGGCAGTTCTTC
-	TRBV19	TRBJ2-5	few	CASSMGNQETQYF	TGTGCCAGTAGTATGGGGAACCAAGAGACCCAGTACTTC